The clone carrying this TCR beta chain was seen a few times. This entry belongs to a study of blood T cell repertoires in COVID-19. Produced via immunoSEQ multiplex PCR; TCRdb's table is partial and in-frame only. The sample lists 360,000 or so clones; approximately 84% were seen once. Material: PBMCs or T cells enriched from blood (not recorded which). This clonotype was obtained from a woman in her twenties or thirties who had recovered from COVID-19.

The CDR3 sequence: CASSAKGTGGFQPQHF. In nucleotides, the CDR3 is TGTGCCAGCAGTGCAAAAGGGACAGGGGGCTTTCAGCCCCAGCATTTT. This chain links TRBV6-1 with TRBJ1-5, with 12 bases aligning to TRBD1. The CDR3 has 16 amino acids. Germline CDR1 is MNHNS and CDR2 is SASEGT. J was trimmed by 6 bases and V by 4 bases; bases with no gene match: 7.